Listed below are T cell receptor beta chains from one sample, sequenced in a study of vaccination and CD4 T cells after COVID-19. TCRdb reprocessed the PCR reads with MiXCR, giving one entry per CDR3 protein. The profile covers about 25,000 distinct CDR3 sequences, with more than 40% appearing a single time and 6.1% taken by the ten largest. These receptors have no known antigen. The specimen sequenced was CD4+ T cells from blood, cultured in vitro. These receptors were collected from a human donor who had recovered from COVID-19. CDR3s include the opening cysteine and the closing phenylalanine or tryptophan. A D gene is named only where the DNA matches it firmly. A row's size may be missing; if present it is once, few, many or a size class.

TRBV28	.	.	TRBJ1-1	TGTGCCAGCAGTGCCCCCTTGGAAGCTTTCTTT	CASSAPLEAFF
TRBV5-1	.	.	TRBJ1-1	TGCGCCAGCAGCTCTGGACTTTTGAACACTGAAGCTTTCTTT	CASSSGLLNTEAFF
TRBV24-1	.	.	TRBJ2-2	TGTGCCACCAGTACCGGGACTAACACCGGGGAGCTGTTTTTT	CATSTGTNTGELFF
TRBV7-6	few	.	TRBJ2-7	TGTGCCAGCAGCCTGACAGTCCAGTACGAGCAGTACTTC	CASSLTVQYEQYF
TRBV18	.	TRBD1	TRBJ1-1	TGTGCCAGCTCACCATCCCGGGACAGGGGGGCTTTCTTT	CASSPSRDRGAFF
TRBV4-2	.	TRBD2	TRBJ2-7	TGTGCCAGCAGCCAGGCAGGACTAGCTGTGACCTACGAGCAGTACTTC	CASSQAGLAVTYEQYF
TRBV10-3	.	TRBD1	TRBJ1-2	TGTGCCTCGGGAGGGGGCGCAGGCTATGGCTACACCTTC	CASGGGAGYGYTF
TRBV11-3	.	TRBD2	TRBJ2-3	TGTGCCAGCGGAACTAGCGGGGAGGAGGGTACGCAGTATTTT	CASGTSGEEGTQYF
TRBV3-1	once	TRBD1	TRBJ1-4	TGTGCCAGCAGCCAAGAACAGGGGGGGAATGAAAAACTGTTTTTT	CASSQEQGGNEKLFF
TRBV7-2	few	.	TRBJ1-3	TGTGCCAGCAGCTCTAACAGGATGGCGGGAAACACCATATATTTT	CASSSNRMAGNTIYF
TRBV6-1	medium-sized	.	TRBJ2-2	TGTGCCACCCAGGACAGAGCGAACACCGGGGAGCTGTTTTTT	CATQDRANTGELFF
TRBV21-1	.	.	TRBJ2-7	TGTGCCAGCAGCAAAAATAAGAGGGGGAGCTACGAGCAGTACTTC	CASSKNKRGSYEQYF
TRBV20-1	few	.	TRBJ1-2	TGCAGTGCTAGGCGGACCTCCAGGGGAAGCTATGGCTACACCTTC	CSARRTSRGSYGYTF
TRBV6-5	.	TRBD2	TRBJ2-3	TGTGCCAGCAGTTTACGGGGGGGGGGGGATACGCAGTATTTT	CASSLRGGGDTQYF
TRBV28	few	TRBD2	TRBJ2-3	TGTGCCAGCTACTCCTATAGCGGGAGGGCCACAGATACGCAGTATTTT	CASYSYSGRATDTQYF
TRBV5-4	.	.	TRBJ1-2	TGTGCCAGCAGCTTGGGCAGGGAAAGAGGCTACACCTTC	CASSLGRERGYTF
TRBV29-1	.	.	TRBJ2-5	TGCAGCGTTGTGGGAGGAGGGGAGACCCAGTACTTC	CSVVGGGETQYF
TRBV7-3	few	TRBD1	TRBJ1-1	TGTGCCAGCAGCTCCGGGACAGCCATGAACACTGAAGCTTTCTTT	CASSSGTAMNTEAFF
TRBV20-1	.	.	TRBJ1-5	TGCAGTGCTAGGTCCCAGGATAATCAGCCCCAGCATTTT	CSARSQDNQPQHF
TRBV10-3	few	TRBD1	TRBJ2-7	TGTGCCATCAGTGACCCGGGACAGGGTGTCTACGAGCAGTACTTC	CAISDPGQGVYEQYF
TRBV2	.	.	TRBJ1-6	TGTGCCAGCAGTGGGCAGGGGTTCAGGAGTTCACCCCTCCACTTT	CASSGQGFRSSPLHF
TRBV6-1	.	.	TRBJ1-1	TGTGCCAGCAGTGCAACTTTGGGGGCTTTCTTT	CASSATLGAFF
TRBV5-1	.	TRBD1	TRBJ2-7	TGCGCCAGCAGCCTGGGACAGGCACAGACCTACGAGCAGTACTTC	CASSLGQAQTYEQYF
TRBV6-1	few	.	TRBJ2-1	TGTGCCAGCTGTAGGGCTTCGAGCTCCTACAATGAGCAGTTCTTC	CASCRASSSYNEQFF
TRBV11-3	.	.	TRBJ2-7	TGTGCCAGCAGCCGTGACTCGTCCTCCTACGAGCAGTACTTC	CASSRDSSSYEQYF
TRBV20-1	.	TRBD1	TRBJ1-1	TGCAGTGCCCTTACAGACAGGGATCGTTCAGCTTTCTTT	CSALTDRDRSAFF
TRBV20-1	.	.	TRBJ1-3	TGCAGTGCCAAGAACCCTTCTGGAAACACCATATATTTT	CSAKNPSGNTIYF
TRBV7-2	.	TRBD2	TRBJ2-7	TGTGCCAGCAGCCCAAGGACTAGCGGCTCCTACGAGCAGTACTTC	CASSPRTSGSYEQYF
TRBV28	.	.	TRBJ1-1	TGTGCCAGCAGCCGACACGGATACACTGAAGCTTTCTTT	CASSRHGYTEAFF
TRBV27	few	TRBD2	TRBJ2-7	TGTGCCAGCAGTTTAAGATGGCTAGCGGGACACGAGCAGTACTTC	CASSLRWLAGHEQYF
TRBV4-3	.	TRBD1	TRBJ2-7	TGCGCCAGCAGCCAAGTGGGGGACAGCCGAAGATTCTACGAGCAGTACTTC	CASSQVGDSRRFYEQYF
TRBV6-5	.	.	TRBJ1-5	TGTGCCAGCAGTTACTCGGACGGAAGCAATCAGCCCCAGCATTTT	CASSYSDGSNQPQHF
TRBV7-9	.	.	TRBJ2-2	TGTGCCAGCACCTCCCGAGTATGGAGGTTGTCGGTTGCCCAGAACACCGGGGAGCTGTTTTTT	CASTSRVWRLSVAQNTGELFF
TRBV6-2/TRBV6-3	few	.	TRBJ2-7	TGTGCCAGCAGTTACCCCAGCTACGAGCAGTACTTC	CASSYPSYEQYF
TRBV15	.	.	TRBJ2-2	TGTGCCACCAGCAGAGAACGGACAGCCCGGGAGCTGTTTTTT	CATSRERTARELFF
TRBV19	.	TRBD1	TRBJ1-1	TGTGCCAGTAGTATAGGACAGGGTCTCGCTGAAGCTTTCTTT	CASSIGQGLAEAFF
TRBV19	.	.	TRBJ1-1	TGTGCCAGTAGGACCGGAACAAACACTGAAGCTTTCTTT	CASRTGTNTEAFF